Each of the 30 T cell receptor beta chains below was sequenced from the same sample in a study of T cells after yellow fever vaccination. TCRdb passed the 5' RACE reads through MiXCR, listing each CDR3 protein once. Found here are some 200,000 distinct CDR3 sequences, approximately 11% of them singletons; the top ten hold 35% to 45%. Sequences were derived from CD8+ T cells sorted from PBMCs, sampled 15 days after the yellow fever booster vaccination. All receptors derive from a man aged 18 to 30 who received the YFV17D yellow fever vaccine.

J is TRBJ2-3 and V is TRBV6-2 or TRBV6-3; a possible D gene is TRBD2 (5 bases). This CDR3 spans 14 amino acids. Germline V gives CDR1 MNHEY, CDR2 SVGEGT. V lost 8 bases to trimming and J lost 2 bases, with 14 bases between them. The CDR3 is CASGWGAITDTQYF. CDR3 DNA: TGTGCCAGCGGCTGGGGAGCGATCACAGATACGCAGTATTTT.

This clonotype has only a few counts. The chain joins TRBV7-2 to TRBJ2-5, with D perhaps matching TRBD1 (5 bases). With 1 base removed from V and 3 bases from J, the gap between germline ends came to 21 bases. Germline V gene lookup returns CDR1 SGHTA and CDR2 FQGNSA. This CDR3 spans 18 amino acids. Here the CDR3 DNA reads TGTGCCAGCAGCTTAGAATGGTCCAGGGCCCGCCACGAAGAGACCCAGTACTTC. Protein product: CASSLEWSRARHEETQYF.

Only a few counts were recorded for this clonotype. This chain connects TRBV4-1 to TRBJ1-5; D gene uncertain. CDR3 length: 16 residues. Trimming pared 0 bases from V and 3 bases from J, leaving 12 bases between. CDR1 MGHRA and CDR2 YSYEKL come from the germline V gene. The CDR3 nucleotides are TGCGCCAGCAGCCAAGAGGGTGCAGGTCCCAATCAGCCCCAGCATTTT. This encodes CASSQEGAGPNQPQHF.

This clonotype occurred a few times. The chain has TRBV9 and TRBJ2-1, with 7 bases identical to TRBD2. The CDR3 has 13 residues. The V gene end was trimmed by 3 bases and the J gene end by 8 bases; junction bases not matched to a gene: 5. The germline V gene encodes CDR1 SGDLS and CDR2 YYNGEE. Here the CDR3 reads CASSGGSGDEQFF. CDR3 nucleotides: TGTGCCAGCAGCGGGGGGAGCGGGGATGAGCAGTTCTTC.

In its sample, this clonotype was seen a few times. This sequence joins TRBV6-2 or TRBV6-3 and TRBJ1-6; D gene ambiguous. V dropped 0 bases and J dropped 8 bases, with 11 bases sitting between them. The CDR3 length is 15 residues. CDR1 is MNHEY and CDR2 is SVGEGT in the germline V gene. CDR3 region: CASSYSKRADSPLHF. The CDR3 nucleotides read TGTGCCAGCAGTTACTCGAAGAGGGCCGATTCACCCCTCCACTTT.

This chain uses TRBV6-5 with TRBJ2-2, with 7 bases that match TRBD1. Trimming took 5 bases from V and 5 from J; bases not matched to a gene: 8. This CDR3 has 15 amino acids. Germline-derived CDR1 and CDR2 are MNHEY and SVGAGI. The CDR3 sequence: CASSPTGLGTGELFF. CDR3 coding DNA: TGTGCCAGCAGTCCGACAGGGCTTGGGACCGGGGAGCTGTTTTTT.

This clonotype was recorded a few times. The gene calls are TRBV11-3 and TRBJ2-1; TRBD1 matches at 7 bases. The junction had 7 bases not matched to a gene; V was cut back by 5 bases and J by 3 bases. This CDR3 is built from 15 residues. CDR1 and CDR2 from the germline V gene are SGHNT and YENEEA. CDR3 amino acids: CASSAGDSLYNEQFF. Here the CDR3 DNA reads TGTGCCAGCAGCGCCGGGGACAGCCTCTACAATGAGCAGTTCTTC.

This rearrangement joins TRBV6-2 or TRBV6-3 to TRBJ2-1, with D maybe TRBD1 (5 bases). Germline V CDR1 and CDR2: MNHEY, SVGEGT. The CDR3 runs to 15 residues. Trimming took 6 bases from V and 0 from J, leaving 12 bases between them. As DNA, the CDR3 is TGTGCCAGCAGACAGGACGTGAGCTCCTACAATGAGCAGTTCTTC. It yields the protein CASRQDVSSYNEQFF.

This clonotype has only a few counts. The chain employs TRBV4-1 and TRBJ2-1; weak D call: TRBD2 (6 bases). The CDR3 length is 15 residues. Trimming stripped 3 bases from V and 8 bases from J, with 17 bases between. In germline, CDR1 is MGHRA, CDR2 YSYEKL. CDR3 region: CASSHPVGGIDEQFF. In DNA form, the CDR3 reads TGCGCCAGCAGCCACCCCGTGGGGGGTATCGATGAGCAGTTCTTC.

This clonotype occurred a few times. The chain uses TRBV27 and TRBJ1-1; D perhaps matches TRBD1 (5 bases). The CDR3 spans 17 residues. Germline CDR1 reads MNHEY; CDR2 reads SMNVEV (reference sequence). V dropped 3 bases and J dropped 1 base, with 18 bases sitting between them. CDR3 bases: TGTGCCAGCAGTTTTCGCGGGGGGACCGGGGCGAACACTGAAGCTTTCTTT. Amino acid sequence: CASSFRGGTGANTEAFF.

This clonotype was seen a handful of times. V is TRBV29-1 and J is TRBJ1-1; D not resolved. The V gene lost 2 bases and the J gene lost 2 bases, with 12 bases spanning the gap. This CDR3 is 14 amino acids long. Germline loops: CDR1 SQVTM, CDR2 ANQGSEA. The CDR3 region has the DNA TGCAGCGTTGAAATCGGTGGCTTAAACACTGAAGCTTTCTTT. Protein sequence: CSVEIGGLNTEAFF.

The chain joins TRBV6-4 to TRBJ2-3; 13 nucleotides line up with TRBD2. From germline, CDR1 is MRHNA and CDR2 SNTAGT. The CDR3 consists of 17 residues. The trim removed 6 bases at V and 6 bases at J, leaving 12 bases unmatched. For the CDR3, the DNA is TGTGCCAGCAGCCCAGCCACTAGCGGGGGGGGAGCCGATACGCAGTATTTT. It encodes CASSPATSGGGADTQYF.

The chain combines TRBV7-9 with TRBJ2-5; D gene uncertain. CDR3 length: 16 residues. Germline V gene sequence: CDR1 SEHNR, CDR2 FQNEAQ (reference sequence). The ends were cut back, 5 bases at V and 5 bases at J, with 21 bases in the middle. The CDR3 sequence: CASSPRSGYVKETQYF. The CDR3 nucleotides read TGTGCCAGCAGCCCCCGGTCAGGATACGTCAAGGAGACCCAGTACTTC.

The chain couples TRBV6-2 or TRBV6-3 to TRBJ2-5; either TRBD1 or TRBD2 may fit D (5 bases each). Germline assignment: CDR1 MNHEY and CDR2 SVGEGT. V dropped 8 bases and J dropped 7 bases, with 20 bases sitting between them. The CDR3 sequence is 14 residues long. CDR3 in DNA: TGTGCCAGCGGCTCTACAAGCCAGGGAGCGACCCAGTACTTC. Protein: CASGSTSQGATQYF.

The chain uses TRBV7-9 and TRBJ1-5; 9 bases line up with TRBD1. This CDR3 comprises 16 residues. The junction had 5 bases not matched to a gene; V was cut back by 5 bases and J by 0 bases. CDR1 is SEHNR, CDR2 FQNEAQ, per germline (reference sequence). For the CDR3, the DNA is TGTGCCAGCAGCCCAGGGACAGGGAGTAGCAATCAGCCCCAGCATTTT. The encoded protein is CASSPGTGSSNQPQHF.

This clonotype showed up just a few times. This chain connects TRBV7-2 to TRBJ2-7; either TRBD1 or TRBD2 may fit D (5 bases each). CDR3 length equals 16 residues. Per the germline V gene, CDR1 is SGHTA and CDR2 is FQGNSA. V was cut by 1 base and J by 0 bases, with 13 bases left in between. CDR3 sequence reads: CASSLVGDGSSYEQYF. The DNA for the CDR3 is TGTGCCAGCAGCTTAGTGGGGGACGGAAGCTCCTACGAGCAGTACTTC.

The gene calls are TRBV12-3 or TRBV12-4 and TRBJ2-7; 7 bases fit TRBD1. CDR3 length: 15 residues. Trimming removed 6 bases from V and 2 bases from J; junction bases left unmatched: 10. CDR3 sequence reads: CASRATGTETYEQYF. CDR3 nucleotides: TGTGCCAGCAGGGCCACCGGGACAGAAACCTACGAGCAGTACTTC.

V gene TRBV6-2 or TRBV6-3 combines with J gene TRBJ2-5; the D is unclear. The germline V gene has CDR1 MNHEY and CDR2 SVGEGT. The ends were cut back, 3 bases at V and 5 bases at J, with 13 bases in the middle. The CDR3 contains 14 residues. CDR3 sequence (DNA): TGTGCCAGCAGTTATCTCGAAGTGCGGGAGACCCAGTACTTC. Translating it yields CASSYLEVRETQYF.

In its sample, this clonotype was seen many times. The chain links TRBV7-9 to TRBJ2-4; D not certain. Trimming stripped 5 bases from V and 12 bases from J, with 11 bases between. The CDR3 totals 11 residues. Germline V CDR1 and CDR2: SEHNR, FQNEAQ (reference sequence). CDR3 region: CASSADFSQYF. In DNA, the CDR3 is TGTGCCAGCAGCGCTGACTTCTCTCAGTACTTC.

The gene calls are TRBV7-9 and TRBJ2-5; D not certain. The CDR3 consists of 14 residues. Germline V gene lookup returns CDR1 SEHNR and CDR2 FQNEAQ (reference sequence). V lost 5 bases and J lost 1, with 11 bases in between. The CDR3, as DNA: TGTGCCAGCAGCCACACGGGCCGCCAAGAGACCCAGTACTTC. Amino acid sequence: CASSHTGRQETQYF.

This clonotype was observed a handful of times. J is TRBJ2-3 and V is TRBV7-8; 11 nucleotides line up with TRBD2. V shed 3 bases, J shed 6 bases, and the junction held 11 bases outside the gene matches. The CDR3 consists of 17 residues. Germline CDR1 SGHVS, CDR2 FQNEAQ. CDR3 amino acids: CASSLSFTSGGADTQYF. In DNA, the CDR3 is TGTGCCAGCAGCTTGAGTTTTACTAGCGGGGGTGCGGATACGCAGTATTTT. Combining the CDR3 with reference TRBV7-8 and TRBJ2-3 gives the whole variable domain GAGVSQSPRYKVAKRGQDVALRCDPISGHVSLFWYQQALGQGPEFLTYFQNEAQLDKSGLPSDRFFAERPEGSVSTLKIQRTQQEDSAVYLCASSLSFTSGGADTQYFGPGTRLTVL.

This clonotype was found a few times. The CDR3 loop reads CASSELGRDEQYF. DNA of the CDR3: TGTGCCAGCAGTGAACTAGGTCGTGACGAGCAGTACTTC. The chain couples TRBV6-1 to TRBJ2-7; D not certain. Germline loops: CDR1 MNHNS, CDR2 SASEGT. Trimming removed 2 bases from V and 5 bases from J, with 10 bases in between. There are 13 residues in the CDR3.

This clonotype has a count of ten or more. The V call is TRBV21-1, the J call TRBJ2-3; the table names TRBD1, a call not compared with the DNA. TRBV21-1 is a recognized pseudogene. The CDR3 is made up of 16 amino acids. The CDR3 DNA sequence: TGTGCCAGCAGCAAAAACGAGTGGGGCGACACAGATACGCAGTATTTT. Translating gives CASSKNEWGDTDTQYF.

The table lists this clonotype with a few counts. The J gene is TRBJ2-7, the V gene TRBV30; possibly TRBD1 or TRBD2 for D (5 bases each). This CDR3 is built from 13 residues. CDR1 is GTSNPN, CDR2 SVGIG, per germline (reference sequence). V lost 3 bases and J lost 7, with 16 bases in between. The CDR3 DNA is TGTGCCTGGAGCTGGACATGGACTGGTGAGCAGTACTTC. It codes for CAWSWTWTGEQYF.

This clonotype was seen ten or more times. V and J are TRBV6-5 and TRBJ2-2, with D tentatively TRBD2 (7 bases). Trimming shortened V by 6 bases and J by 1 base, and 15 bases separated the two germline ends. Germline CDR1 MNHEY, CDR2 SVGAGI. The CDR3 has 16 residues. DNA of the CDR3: TGTGCCAGCAGAAGTATCGGGGGGCGGAACACCGGGGAGCTGTTTTTT. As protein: CASRSIGGRNTGELFF.

The CDR3 sequence: CASSDGGVTDTQYF. Here the CDR3 DNA reads TGCGCCAGCAGTGACGGCGGAGTCACAGATACGCAGTATTTT. This chain uses TRBV10-2 with TRBJ2-3; no definite D call. CDR3 length: 14 residues. The germline V gene encodes CDR1 WSHSY and CDR2 SAAADI. Trimming took 3 bases from V and 2 from J, leaving 9 bases between them.

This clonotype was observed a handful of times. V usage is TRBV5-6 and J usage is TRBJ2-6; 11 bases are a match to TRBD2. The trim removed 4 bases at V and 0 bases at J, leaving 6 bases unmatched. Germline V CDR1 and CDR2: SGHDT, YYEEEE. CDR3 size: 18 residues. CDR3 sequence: CASSPLAGALSGANVLTF. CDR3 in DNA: TGTGCCAGCAGCCCACTAGCGGGGGCGCTCTCTGGGGCCAACGTCCTGACTTTC.

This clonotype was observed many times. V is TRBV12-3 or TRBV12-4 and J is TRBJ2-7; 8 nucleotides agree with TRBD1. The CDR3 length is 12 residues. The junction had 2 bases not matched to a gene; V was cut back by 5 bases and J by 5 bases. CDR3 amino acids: CASSLDRDEQYF. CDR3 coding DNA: TGTGCCAGCAGTCTGGACAGGGACGAGCAGTACTTC.

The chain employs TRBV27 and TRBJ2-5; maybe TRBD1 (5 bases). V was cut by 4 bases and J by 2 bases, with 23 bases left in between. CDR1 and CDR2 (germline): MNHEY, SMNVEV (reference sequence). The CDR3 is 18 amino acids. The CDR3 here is CASSYDKRGREGQETQYF. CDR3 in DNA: TGTGCCAGCAGTTACGATAAAAGGGGCAGGGAAGGGCAAGAGACCCAGTACTTC.

CDR3 loop: CASSLYADTQYF. CDR3 in DNA: TGTGCCAGCAGCCTCTATGCTGATACGCAGTATTTT. This chain uses TRBV14 with TRBJ2-3; no firm D call. V was shortened by 4 bases and J by 6 bases, with 8 bases between the two germline ends. From germline, CDR1 is SGHDN and CDR2 FVKESK. The CDR3 totals 12 residues.